One sample yielded the 26 T cell receptor beta chains listed below, sequenced in a study of beta chain features in type 1 diabetes. Study-level findings and limits: For Type 1 diabetes patients, all four CD4+ subsets carried TCRB CDR3s that were moderately but significantly shorter.

The whole isolated RNA underwent reverse transcription, so sequencing captured expressed TCRB transcripts. Profiling relied on immunoSEQ multiplex PCR, and the TCRdb table lists in-frame clones only, not all of them. The data hold about 340,000 clones, with 9.3% observed a single time. For these receptors, no antigen is known. The specimen was central memory CD4+ T cells from blood. The source is a man younger than 45 with type 1 diabetes.

The rearrangement joins TRBV28 to TRBJ1-2; tentatively, D is TRBD1 (5 bases). Between the trimmed V and J ends, which lost 5 bases and 2 bases, there was a span of 15 bases. This CDR3 region has 15 residues. Germline CDR1 and CDR2: MDHEN and SYDVKM. The CDR3 here is CASSPHLQGNYGYTF. The CDR3 bases are TGTGCCAGCAGTCCCCATCTCCAGGGAAACTATGGCTACACCTTC.

The rearrangement joins TRBV6-5 to TRBJ2-3, with D perhaps TRBD1 (6 bases). Trimming left V 7 bases short and J 9 bases short, with 11 bases between. This CDR3 is built from 11 residues. CDR1 MNHEY and CDR2 SVGAGI come from the germline V gene. The CDR3 DNA follows: TGTGCCAGCACCGGACAGTACACGCAGTATTTT. Its protein product is CASTGQYTQYF.

This clone was picked up a small number of times. The rearrangement links TRBV2 to TRBJ1-5; no definite D call. This CDR3 spans 13 amino acids. The V gene's germline CDR1 is SNHLY and CDR2 FYNNEI. The V gene lost 2 bases and the J gene lost 5 bases, with 7 bases spanning the gap. The CDR3 DNA reads TGTGCCAGCAGTGAACGGTGGGATCAGCCCCAGCATTTT. Translating gives CASSERWDQPQHF.

The chain has TRBV25-1 and TRBJ1-2; the D is unclear. In germline, CDR1 is MGHDK, CDR2 SYGVNS. Trimming removed 10 bases at V and 5 bases at J, with 14 bases between. CDR3 length: 12 residues. The CDR3 sequence: CANQMVEYGYTF. CDR3 nucleotides: TGTGCCAACCAGATGGTTGAGTATGGCTACACCTTC.

A few counts support this clone. The rearrangement links TRBV23-1 to TRBJ2-1, with 9 bases fitting TRBD2. TRBV23-1 is labeled an ORF, and its function is uncertain. The V and J ends lost 0 bases and 0 bases, in that order; junction bases with no gene match: 9. CDR3 length equals 19 residues. The chain's CDR3 is CASSQSYTAGGASYNEQFF. As DNA, the CDR3 is TGCGCCAGCAGTCAATCCTACACCGCGGGGGGGGCCTCCTACAATGAGCAGTTCTTC.

V usage is TRBV7-9 and J usage is TRBJ1-5, with D uncertain. CDR1 and CDR2 from the germline V gene are SEHNR and FQNEAQ (reference sequence). The V end was cut by 3 bases, the J end by 2 bases, with 8 bases between. This CDR3 is built from 14 residues. The CDR3 sequence is CASSFRRGNQPQHF. As DNA, the CDR3 is TGTGCCAGCAGCTTTCGGCGGGGCAATCAGCCCCAGCATTTT.

This clone was seen a few times. The gene calls are TRBV5-1 and TRBJ2-5; D is perhaps TRBD1 (6 bases). Germline V gives CDR1 SGHRS, CDR2 YFSETQ. V shed 0 bases and J shed 3 bases, with 18 bases lying between them. This CDR3 region has 17 residues. The CDR3 DNA follows: TGCGCCAGCAGCTTGGGTTTCGGCAGGGGATCCAAAGAGACCCAGTACTTC. This gives the protein CASSLGFGRGSKETQYF.

V and J are TRBV20-1 and TRBJ1-1; D gene unclear. The germline V gene has CDR1 DFQATT and CDR2 SNEGSKA (reference sequence). Trimming removed 3 bases at V and 3 bases at J, with 5 bases between. The CDR3 length is 11 residues. In DNA form, the CDR3 reads TGCAGTGCTAGTTGGGACACTGAAGCTTTCTTT. Its protein is CSASWDTEAFF.

This clone was detected only a few times. One end of the junction fails to match germline, which may point to a read error. This sequence joins TRBV11-2 and TRBJ2-3, with TRBD2 as a possible D gene (6 bases). CDR1 and CDR2 from the germline V gene are SGHAT and FQNNGV. The CDR3 spans 13 residues. The CDR3 is CASSLADTDTQYF. The CDR3, as DNA: TGTGCCAGCAGTTTAGCGGACACAGATACGCAGTATTTT.

This clone appeared a few times. V is TRBV7-2 and J is TRBJ2-1, with D maybe TRBD1 (5 bases). V lost 6 bases and J lost 0, with 12 bases in between. This CDR3 has 15 residues. Germline CDR1 and CDR2: SGHTA and FQGNSA. CDR3 sequence (DNA): TGTGCCAGCAGAAAGACAGCGAGCTCCTACAATGAGCAGTTCTTC. Its translation: CASRKTASSYNEQFF. The entire variable domain, with the rest obtained from reference TRBV7-2 and TRBJ2-1, is as follows: GAGVSQSPSNKVTEKGKDVELRCDPISGHTALYWYRQSLGQGLEFLIYFQGNSAPDKSGLPSDRFSAERTGGSVSTLTIQRTQQEDSAVYLCASRKTASSYNEQFFGPGTRLTVL.

The chain uses TRBV7-9 and TRBJ1-1, with 7 bases aligning to TRBD1. The CDR3 is 16 amino acids. Germline loops: CDR1 SEHNR, CDR2 FQNEAQ (reference sequence). V shed 3 bases, J shed 6 bases, and the junction held 13 bases outside the gene matches. CDR3 in amino acids: CASSFGTGVRVAEAFF. The CDR3 DNA reads TGTGCCAGCAGCTTCGGAACAGGGGTAAGAGTCGCTGAAGCTTTCTTT.

This clone was picked up a small number of times. The chain couples TRBV4-1 to TRBJ1-2; the D is unclear. Trimming stripped 0 bases from V and 4 bases from J, with 12 bases between. This CDR3 is 15 amino acids long. CDR1 and CDR2 (germline): MGHRA, YSYEKL. This CDR3 is CASSQDPGKSYGYTF. In nucleotides, the CDR3 is TGCGCCAGCAGCCAAGATCCCGGCAAGAGCTATGGCTACACCTTC.

The chain is built from TRBV5-1 and TRBJ2-3; TRBD2 matches 10 bases. CDR1 is SGHRS and CDR2 is YFSETQ in the germline V gene. This CDR3 has 17 amino acids. V was pared by 4 bases and J by 3 bases, with 11 bases of the junction left unmatched. CDR3 residues: CASSTGHSGGRTDTQYF. DNA for the CDR3: TGCGCCAGCAGCACCGGTCATAGCGGGGGGCGAACAGATACGCAGTATTTT.

This clone has more than one count but fewer than ten. The V call is TRBV7-9, the J call TRBJ2-5; D tentatively fits TRBD1 or TRBD2 (6 bases each). V gave up 3 bases and J gave up 5 bases, with 13 bases separating them. Germline loops: CDR1 SEHNR, CDR2 FQNEAQ (reference sequence). CDR3 length: 14 residues. This chain's CDR3 is CASSLDRGRETQYF. In DNA form, the CDR3 reads TGTGCCAGCAGCTTGGACCGGGGGCGGGAGACCCAGTACTTC.

This clone was counted a few times. The chain joins TRBV7-8 to TRBJ2-3, with 8 bases aligning to TRBD1. The ends lost 2 bases at V and 5 bases at J; junction bases unmatched: 3. Germline CDR1 and CDR2: SGHVS and FQNEAQ. This CDR3 comprises 14 residues. The CDR3 DNA reads TGTGCCAGCAGCTTATTGACAGGGGAAGATACGCAGTATTTT. This encodes CASSLLTGEDTQYF.

A single count supports this clone. The gene calls are TRBV7-2 and TRBJ2-3; 8 bases are shared with TRBD2. The germline V gene has CDR1 SGHTA and CDR2 FQGNSA. After removal of 2 bases from V and 3 bases from J, the junction contained 10 bases not matched to a gene. CDR3 length: 17 residues. This chain's CDR3 is CASSLWSGGQITDTQYF. CDR3 DNA sequence: TGTGCCAGCAGCTTATGGTCGGGGGGGCAAATAACAGATACGCAGTATTTT.

The sample holds a few counts of this clone. CDR3 region: CASSLGRAQGRTGELFF. The CDR3 DNA follows: TGTGCCAGCAGCTTAGGACGGGCACAGGGAAGGACCGGGGAGCTGTTTTTT. The chain joins TRBV11-2 to TRBJ2-2; TRBD1 is a possible D gene (6 bases). The CDR3 consists of 17 residues. Trimming cost V 1 base and J 5 bases, with 17 bases left between them. Germline V lookup: CDR1 SGHAT, CDR2 FQNNGV.

CDR3 region: CASFRDEQYF. For the CDR3, the DNA is TGTGCCAGCTTTAGGGACGAGCAGTACTTC. The V gene is TRBV9, the J gene TRBJ2-7; D call uncertain. The CDR3 length is 10 residues. V was trimmed by 7 bases and J by 5 bases, leaving 7 bases between them. Germline CDR1 SGDLS, CDR2 YYNGEE. The whole variable domain, remainder taken from reference TRBV9 and TRBJ2-7, is DSGVTQTPKHLITATGQRVTLRCSPRSGDLSVYWYQQSLDQGLQFLIQYYNGEERAKGNILERFSAQQFPDLHSELNLSSLELGDSALYFCASFRDEQYFGPGTRLTVT.

The V gene is TRBV6-1, the J gene TRBJ1-6; D possibly corresponds to TRBD1 (5 bases). V lost 4 bases to trimming and J lost 12 bases, with 10 bases between them. The CDR3 extends over 12 amino acids. From germline, CDR1 is MNHNS and CDR2 SASEGT. CDR3 nucleotide sequence: TGTGCCAGCAGTGTATCAGGGAAACCCCTCCACTTT. Residues: CASSVSGKPLHF.

This chain joins TRBV30 and TRBJ1-2; D uncertain. V was shortened by 3 bases and J by 6 bases, with 8 bases between the two germline ends. Germline V lookup: CDR1 GTSNPN, CDR2 SVGIG (reference sequence). This CDR3 contains 11 residues. The CDR3 sequence is CAWRDRHGYTF. CDR3 coding DNA: TGTGCCTGGAGGGATCGACATGGCTACACCTTC.

In this sample, this clone turned up a few times. The chain couples TRBV11-2 to TRBJ2-7; maybe TRBD1 (6 bases). Trimming pared 3 bases from V and 4 bases from J, leaving 13 bases between. Looked up from germline, CDR1 is SGHAT and CDR2 is FQNNGV. This CDR3 has 14 amino acids. CDR3 bases: TGTGCCAGCAGCTTGGGGCAGGGGTGGTACGAGCAGTACTTC. Translated, it gives CASSLGQGWYEQYF.

This clone was seen more than once but under ten times. This rearrangement joins TRBV9 to TRBJ2-1; D is perhaps TRBD1 (6 bases). This CDR3 comprises 14 residues. V dropped 5 bases and J dropped 5 bases, with 14 bases sitting between them. Germline CDR1 and CDR2: SGDLS and YYNGEE. Here the CDR3 reads CASSLTGNHNEQFF. CDR3 in DNA: TGTGCCAGCAGTCTAACAGGGAACCACAATGAGCAGTTCTTC.

This clone was recorded many times. The rearrangement joins TRBV5-1 to TRBJ2-3; D is unresolved. The CDR3 contains 14 residues. Trimming pared 0 bases from V and 2 bases from J, leaving 7 bases between. Per the germline V gene, CDR1 is SGHRS and CDR2 is YFSETQ. The CDR3 DNA reads TGCGCCAGCAGCTTGGTTGGTCTCACAGATACGCAGTATTTT. Translating it yields CASSLVGLTDTQYF.

In its sample, this clone was seen a few times. The sample has other DNA sequences that encode this CDR3 too. V gene TRBV5-1 combines with J gene TRBJ1-6; D remains unclear. V was cut by 2 bases and J by 3 bases, with 9 bases left in between. The CDR3 is 15 amino acids. CDR1 and CDR2 (germline): SGHRS, YFSETQ. The CDR3 is CASSLNRDYNSPLHF. CDR3 in DNA: TGCGCCAGCAGCTTAAACAGAGACTATAATTCACCCCTCCACTTT. Full variable domain (outside the CDR3, taken from reference TRBV5-1 and TRBJ1-6): KAGVTQTPRYLIKTRGQQVTLSCSPISGHRSVSWYQQTPGQGLQFLFEYFSETQRNKGNFPGRFSGRQFSNSRSEMNVSTLELGDSALYLCASSLNRDYNSPLHFGNGTRLTVT.

This clone was seen only a few times. The chain joins TRBV4-3 to TRBJ1-5; 8 nucleotides align to TRBD1. The CDR3 totals 15 residues. V lost 5 bases to trimming and J lost 4 bases; unmatched junction nucleotides: 7. Germline CDR1 LGHNA, CDR2 YSLEER. As DNA, the CDR3 is TGCGCCAGCAGCTCGACAGGGGAACCGAATCAGCCCCAGCATTTT. Its translation is CASSSTGEPNQPQHF.

The V call is TRBV5-4, the J call TRBJ2-4, with D maybe TRBD2 (5 bases). The CDR3 length is 17 residues. The ends were cut back, 0 bases at V and 2 bases at J, with 15 bases in the middle. Germline loops: CDR1 SGHNT, CDR2 YYREEE (reference sequence). The CDR3 DNA follows: TGTGCCAGCAGCTTGGGAGGACTGGGCCTCACCAAAAACATTCAGTACTTC. Residues: CASSLGGLGLTKNIQYF.